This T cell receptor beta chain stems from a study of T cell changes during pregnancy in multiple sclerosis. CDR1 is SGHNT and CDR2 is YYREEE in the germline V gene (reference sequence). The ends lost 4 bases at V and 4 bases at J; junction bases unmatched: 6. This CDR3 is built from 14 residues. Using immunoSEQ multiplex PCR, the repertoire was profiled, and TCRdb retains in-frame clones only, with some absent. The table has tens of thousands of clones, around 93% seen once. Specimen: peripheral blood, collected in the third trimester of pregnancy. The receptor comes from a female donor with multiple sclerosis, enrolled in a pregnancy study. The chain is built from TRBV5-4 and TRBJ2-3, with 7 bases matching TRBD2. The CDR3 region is CASSPLGGSDTQYF. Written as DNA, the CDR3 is TGTGCCAGCAGCCCCTTGGGGGGGTCAGATACGCAGTATTTT.